This T cell receptor beta chain was sequenced during a study of blood T cells in healthy people across ages. As for the study in general: For every two T cells, template switching captured about one barcoded beta molecule.

Comment on this clonotype: What it recognizes is unknown. At one of its ends the junction is not consistent with the germline gene, which may arise from a read error.

Then a second PCR, running about 6 to 11 cycles, was carried out with a sample-barcoded 5' primer and a J-beta primer mix. TCRdb reprocessed the 5' RACE reads with MiXCR, giving one entry per CDR3 protein. The sample gives roughly 1,500,000 distinct CDR3 sequences, about 35% of which show up once; roughly 10% is in the top ten. Each donor supplied ten milliliters of peripheral blood. Germline values: CDR1 DFQATT, CDR2 SNEGSKA (reference sequence). This CDR3 region has 16 residues. Study-wide results and caveats: Estimated diversity, derived from one million T cells, was regarded as an underestimate. Roughly linear declines in TCR beta diversity per million T cells occurred with age.

The sequence came from a woman aged 25 to 39 in good health. Sequencing was carried out using blood. V usage is TRBV20-1 and J usage is TRBJ2-1; perhaps TRBD1 as D (6 bases). The CDR3 protein is CGATPPTGTPYNEQFF. CDR3 in DNA: TGCGGTGCTACCCCCCCCACCGGGACACCATACAATGAGCAGTTCTTC.